The 8 T cell receptor beta chains below were found in one sample sequenced in a study of T-cell memory formation after mild COVID-19. MiXCR was run by TCRdb on the 5' RACE reads, yielding one entry per CDR3 protein. Seen here are under 350,000 distinct CDR3 sequences, about a sixth observed once, and the top ten hold roughly 24%. Specimen: PBMCs or a T cell subset sorted from them (not recorded which). The source of these receptors is a man in his late teens or twenties who had mild COVID-19 (a few samples of this study predate the infection). Cell type and time point are not known.

In its sample, this clonotype was seen many times. The chain joins TRBV5-1 to TRBJ1-1; 7 bases fit TRBD1. Germline loops: CDR1 SGHRS, CDR2 YFSETQ. V lost 2 bases, J lost 0 bases, and 13 bases stayed unmatched. This CDR3 region has 18 residues. CDR3 protein: CASSFSRTGTLMNTEAFF. The CDR3 nucleotides read TGCGCCAGCAGCTTTTCCCGGACAGGAACCCTTATGAACACTGAAGCTTTCTTT.

This clonotype was detected many times. V gene TRBV7-8 combines with J gene TRBJ2-5; the D gene is possibly TRBD2 (6 bases). The CDR3 contains 13 residues. Per germline, CDR1 SGHVS and CDR2 FQNEAQ. V was clipped by 4 bases and J by 3 bases, with 9 bases between them. CDR3 residues: CASSSVAEETQYF. DNA of the CDR3: TGTGCCAGCAGCTCCGTAGCGGAAGAGACCCAGTACTTC.

This clonotype appeared a few times. The genes are TRBV15 and TRBJ1-1, with D possibly TRBD1 on 5 matching bases. The CDR3 spans 17 residues. The germline V gene encodes CDR1 LNHNV and CDR2 YYDKDF (reference sequence). V was clipped by 2 bases and J by 6 bases, with 22 bases between them. CDR3 nucleotides: TGTGCCACCAGCAGATCTCCCGGGACCGAAAAATCTCCTGAAGCTTTCTTT. Its translation: CATSRSPGTEKSPEAFF. Complete variable domain (other parts from reference TRBV15 and TRBJ1-1): DAMVIQNPRYQVTQFGKPVTLSCSQTLNHNVMYWYQQKSSQAPKLLFHYYDKDFNNEADTPDNFQSRRPNTSFCFLDIRSPGLGDTAMYLCATSRSPGTEKSPEAFFGQGTRLTVV.

The CDR3 region has the DNA TGTGCCAGCAGCTTAGCGCCGACTAGCGGGGGGCAAGAGACCCAGTACTTC. It codes for CASSLAPTSGGQETQYF. This sequence joins TRBV7-7 and TRBJ2-5, with 13 bases lining up with TRBD2. The CDR3 is 17 residues long. The trim removed 0 bases at V and 2 bases at J, leaving 3 bases unmatched. Germline loops: CDR1 SSHAT, CDR2 FNYEAQ (reference sequence).

The chain recombines TRBV7-6 with TRBJ2-7; the D gene is possibly TRBD2 (5 bases). Trimming pared 4 bases from V and 3 bases from J, leaving 10 bases between. CDR1 is SGHVS, CDR2 FNYEAQ, per germline. The CDR3 has 13 amino acids. CDR3 in amino acids: CASSSRESYEQYF. In DNA, the CDR3 is TGTGCCAGCAGCTCCCGGGAAAGCTACGAGCAGTACTTC.

This clonotype was counted only a few times. This chain connects TRBV7-9 to TRBJ2-3, with 8 bases lining up with TRBD2. This CDR3 has 18 residues. CDR1 and CDR2 (germline): SEHNR, FQNEAQ (reference sequence). V lost 5 bases and J lost 0; bases outside the gene matches: 13. The CDR3 loop is CASSLWAGGPTSTDTQYF. The CDR3 DNA follows: TGTGCCAGCAGCCTCTGGGCGGGGGGTCCTACCAGCACAGATACGCAGTATTTT. Filled out from reference TRBV7-9 and TRBJ2-3, the complete variable domain reads DTGVSQNPRHKITKRGQNVTFRCDPISEHNRLYWYRQTLGQGPEFLTYFQNEAQLEKSRLLSDRFSAERPKGSFSTLEIQRTEQGDSAMYLCASSLWAGGPTSTDTQYFGPGTRLTVL.

V and J are TRBV12-3 or TRBV12-4 and TRBJ2-6; D may be TRBD1 (6 bases). V lost 3 bases, J lost 2 bases, and 8 bases lay in between. This CDR3 has 15 amino acids. CDR3 DNA: TGTGCCAGCAGTTTTTCAGGGGCTGGGGCCAACGTCCTGACTTTC. It translates to CASSFSGAGANVLTF.

This chain uses TRBV29-1 with TRBJ2-2; 13 nucleotides align to TRBD2. This CDR3 spans 16 amino acids. V trimming: 6 bases; J trimming: 6 bases; junction bases outside the gene matches: 10. CDR1 is SQVTM and CDR2 is ANQGSEA in the germline V gene. The CDR3 coding sequence is TGCAGCGTCGACTTCGGGACTAGCGGGGTTGCCGGGGAGCTGTTTTTT. As protein: CSVDFGTSGVAGELFF.